Listed below are T cell receptor beta chains from one sample, sequenced in a study of cytomegalovirus exposure and HLA in healthy donors. TCRdb's copy holds only in-frame clones and misses some; the assay was immunoSEQ multiplex PCR. The sample carries fewer than 200,000 clones, roughly four fifths recorded once. The material sequenced was PBMCs. The receptors originated from a man aged 35 to 55 in good health and CMV-seropositive. CDR3s include the opening cysteine and the closing phenylalanine or tryptophan. The order of the fields is V gene, D gene, clone size, J gene, CDR3 protein. A D gene is named only where the DNA matches it firmly. Clone size appears in some rows only: once, few, many, or a class for an expanded clone.

TRBV5-5	TRBD1	-	TRBJ2-7	CASSPGTGEYEQYF
TRBV6-1	TRBD1	-	TRBJ1-2	CASSESTGAPNYGYTF
TRBV7-8	TRBD2	-	TRBJ2-3	CASSTRLAGSTDTQYF
TRBV6-1	-	-	TRBJ1-2	CARQDSNYGYTF
TRBV5-1	-	-	TRBJ2-4	CASSLRTAYEDIQYF
TRBV7-2	TRBD1	-	TRBJ1-1	CASSGPGGGFTEAFF
TRBV7-6	TRBD2	-	TRBJ2-1	CASSPTGTSGGQQFF
TRBV2	TRBD1	-	TRBJ2-1	CASSEQGAGNEQFF
TRBV18	-	-	TRBJ2-7	CASSQTGYEQYF
TRBV29-1	-	-	TRBJ1-1	CSVEDLATEAFF
TRBV9	-	-	TRBJ2-3	CASSGSDTQYF
TRBV27	TRBD1	-	TRBJ2-2	CASSLSTGVNTGELFF
TRBV28	TRBD1	few	TRBJ1-2	CASSTPGQGYGYTF
TRBV28	-	-	TRBJ1-6	CASSGDKTSSYNSPLHF
TRBV7-2	TRBD1	-	TRBJ1-4	CASSLGTGSTNEKLFF
TRBV2	-	-	TRBJ2-3	CASSELIYTDTQYF
TRBV5-6	TRBD1	-	TRBJ1-2	CASSFGQGLYGYTF
TRBV4-1	-	-	TRBJ2-5	CASSLGLAETQYF
TRBV7-2	-	-	TRBJ2-7	CASSSVSPSSYEQYF
TRBV5-1	TRBD1	-	TRBJ2-5	CASSQGQGDQETQYF
TRBV15	TRBD2	-	TRBJ2-7	CATRKGTSGGFGPYEQYF
TRBV7-9	TRBD2	-	TRBJ2-2	CASGKGLEMDGELFF
TRBV28	-	-	TRBJ2-1	CASSPILDPSNEQFF
TRBV7-2	TRBD2	few	TRBJ2-2	CASSPGGAGLGELFF
TRBV2	TRBD1	-	TRBJ1-5	CASRPTGALNQPQHF
TRBV19	-	-	TRBJ2-7	CASSGDTSYEQYF
TRBV6-1	TRBD1	few	TRBJ2-3	CASSEIGGRADTQYF
TRBV5-1	TRBD1	-	TRBJ2-5	CASTRGDRDQETQYF
TRBV4-3	TRBD1	-	TRBJ1-3	CASSPRTGGNTIYF